The clone carrying this TCR beta chain has more than one count but fewer than ten. The antigen remains unidentified. The sample originates from a study of T cell repertoires in cytomegalovirus infection. General observations from the study: What dominated the ex vivo response were HLA-C-restricted CMV-specific TCR beta clonotypes.

TCRdb fed the reads into MiXCR, producing one record per CDR3 protein. The data contain approximately 180,000 distinct CDR3 sequences, 15% to 20% of them singletons. After removal of 4 bases from V and 3 bases from J, the junction contained 1 base not matched to a gene. The CDR3 has 14 amino acids. CDR1 MNHEY and CDR2 SVGEGT come from the germline V gene. The TCR was taken from a human donor in good health (CMV status not recorded). Some clones in this sample may be carry-over from other donors' samples. J is TRBJ2-5 and V is TRBV6-2 or TRBV6-3; TRBD2 aligns across 11 bases. The source material was CD8+ T cells from PBMCs. The DNA of the CDR3 is TGTGCCAGCAGTTGGGGACTAGCGGAAGAGACCCAGTACTTC. This sequence encodes CASSWGLAEETQYF.